This section outlines one TCR beta chain sequence together with its context. This specimen comes from a study of shared clonotypes between healthy human individuals. Study as a whole: CD8 memory received one plate per donor, CD8 naive two, CD4 memory three and CD4 naive three.

V gave up 8 bases and J gave up 5 bases, with 15 bases separating them. This CDR3 is 14 amino acids long. The germline V gene encodes CDR1 SNHLY and CDR2 FYNNEI. Using immunoSEQ multiplex PCR, the repertoire was profiled, and TCRdb retains in-frame clones only, with some absent. Of roughly 2.5 million clones in the sample, 85% to 95% are singletons; the top ten hold more than 0.12%. The clonotype originates from a man between 18 and 29 years old in good health. The chain links TRBV2 to TRBJ2-2; D remains unclear. The sample taken for sequencing was naive CD4+ T cells sorted from blood. Subset noted: CD45RA+ positively selected. CDR3 amino acids: CASGLSDRTGELFF. CDR3 DNA sequence: TGTGCCAGCGGCTTGAGTGATAGGACCGGGGAGCTGTTTTTT.